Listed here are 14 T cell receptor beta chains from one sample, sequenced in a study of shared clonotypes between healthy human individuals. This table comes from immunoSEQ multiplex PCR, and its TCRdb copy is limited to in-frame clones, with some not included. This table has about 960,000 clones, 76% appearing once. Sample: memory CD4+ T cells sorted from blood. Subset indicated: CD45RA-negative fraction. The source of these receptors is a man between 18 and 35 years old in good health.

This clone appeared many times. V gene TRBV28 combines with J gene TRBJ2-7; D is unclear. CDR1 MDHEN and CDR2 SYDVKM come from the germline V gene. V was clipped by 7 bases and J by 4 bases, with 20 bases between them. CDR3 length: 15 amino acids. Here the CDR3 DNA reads TGTGCCAGCACCTCAGCCGCCTCCCAGGTATACGAGCAGTACTTC. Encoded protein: CASTSAASQVYEQYF.

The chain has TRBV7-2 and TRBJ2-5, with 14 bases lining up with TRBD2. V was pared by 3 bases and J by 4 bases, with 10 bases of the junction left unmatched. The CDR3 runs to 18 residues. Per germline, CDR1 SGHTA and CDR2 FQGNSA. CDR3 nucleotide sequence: TGTGCCAGCAGCTTCGGGACTAGCGGGAGAAGGGTCGGAGAGACCCAGTACTTC. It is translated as CASSFGTSGRRVGETQYF. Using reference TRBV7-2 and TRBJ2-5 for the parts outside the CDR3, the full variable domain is GAGVSQSPSNKVTEKGKDVELRCDPISGHTALYWYRQSLGQGLEFLIYFQGNSAPDKSGLPSDRFSAERTGGSVSTLTIQRTQQEDSAVYLCASSFGTSGRRVGETQYFGPGTRLLVL.

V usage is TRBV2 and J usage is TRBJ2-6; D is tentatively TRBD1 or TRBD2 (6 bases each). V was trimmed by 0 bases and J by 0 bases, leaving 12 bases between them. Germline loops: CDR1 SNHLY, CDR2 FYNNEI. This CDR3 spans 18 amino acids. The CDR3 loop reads CASSEARGPLSGANVLTF. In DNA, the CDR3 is TGTGCCAGCAGTGAAGCTCGGGGGCCCCTCTCTGGGGCCAACGTCCTGACTTTC.

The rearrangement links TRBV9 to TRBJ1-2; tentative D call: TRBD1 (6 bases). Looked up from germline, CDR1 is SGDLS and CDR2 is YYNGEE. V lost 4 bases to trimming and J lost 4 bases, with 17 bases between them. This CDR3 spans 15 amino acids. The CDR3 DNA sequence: TGTGCCAGCAGCCCAGGGGCAGGTCCCGCCTATGGCTACACCTTC. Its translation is CASSPGAGPAYGYTF.

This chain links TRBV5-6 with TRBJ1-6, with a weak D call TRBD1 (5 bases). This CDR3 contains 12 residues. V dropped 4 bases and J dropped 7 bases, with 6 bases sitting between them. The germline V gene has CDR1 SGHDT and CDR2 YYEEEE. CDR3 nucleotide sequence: TGTGCCAGCAGCCGGGGGAATTCACCCCTCCACTTT. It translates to CASSRGNSPLHF.

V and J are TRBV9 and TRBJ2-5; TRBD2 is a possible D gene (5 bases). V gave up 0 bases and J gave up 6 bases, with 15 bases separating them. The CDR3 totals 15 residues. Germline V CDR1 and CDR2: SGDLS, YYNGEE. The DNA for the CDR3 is TGTGCCAGCAGCGTAGACGGAGGACCCCGAAAGACCCAGTACTTC. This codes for CASSVDGGPRKTQYF.

The CDR3 DNA follows: TGTGCCAGCTCCGGGGGTCCTAGTCCTAATGAAAAACTGTTTTTT. Translated: CASSGGPSPNEKLFF. The chain combines TRBV2 with TRBJ1-4; tentatively, D is TRBD1 (5 bases). This CDR3 comprises 15 residues. Germline values: CDR1 SNHLY, CDR2 FYNNEI. V lost 8 bases and J 3 bases, leaving 16 bases between the germline ends.

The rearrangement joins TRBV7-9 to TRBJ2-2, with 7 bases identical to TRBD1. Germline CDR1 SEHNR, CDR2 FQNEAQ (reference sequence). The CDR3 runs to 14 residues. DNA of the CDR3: TGTGCGACAATGACAGGGACCAACACCGGGGAGCTGTTTTTT. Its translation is CATMTGTNTGELFF.

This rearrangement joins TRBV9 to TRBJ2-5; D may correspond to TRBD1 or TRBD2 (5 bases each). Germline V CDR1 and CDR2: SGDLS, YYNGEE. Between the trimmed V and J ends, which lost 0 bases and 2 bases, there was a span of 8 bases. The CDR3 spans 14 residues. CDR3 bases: TGTGCCAGCAGCGTAGGAGGGGAACAAGAGACCCAGTACTTC. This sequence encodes CASSVGGEQETQYF.

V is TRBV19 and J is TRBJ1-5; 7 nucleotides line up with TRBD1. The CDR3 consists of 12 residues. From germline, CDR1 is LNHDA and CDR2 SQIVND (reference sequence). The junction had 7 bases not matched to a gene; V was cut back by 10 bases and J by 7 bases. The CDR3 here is CATRQGRQPQHF. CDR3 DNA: TGTGCCACCCGACAGGGTAGGCAGCCCCAGCATTTT.

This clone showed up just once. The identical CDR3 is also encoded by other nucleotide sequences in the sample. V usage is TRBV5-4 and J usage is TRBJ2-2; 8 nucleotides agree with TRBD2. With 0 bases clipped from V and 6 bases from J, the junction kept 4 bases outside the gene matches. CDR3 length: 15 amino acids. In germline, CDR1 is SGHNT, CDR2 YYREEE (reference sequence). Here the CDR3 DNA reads TGTGCCAGCAGCTTGGCGGGAGGGCCCTCCGGGGAGCTGTTTTTT. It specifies CASSLAGGPSGELFF.

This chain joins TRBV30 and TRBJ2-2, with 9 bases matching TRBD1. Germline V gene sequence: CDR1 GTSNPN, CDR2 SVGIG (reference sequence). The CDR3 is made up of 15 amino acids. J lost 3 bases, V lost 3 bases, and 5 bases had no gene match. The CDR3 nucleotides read TGTGCCTGGAGAGTTGGGGACAGGGACACCGGGGAGCTGTTTTTT. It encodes CAWRVGDRDTGELFF.

This CDR3 is CASNTRFGSTDTQYF. The CDR3 coding sequence is TGTGCCAGCAATACCCGATTCGGAAGCACAGATACGCAGTATTTT. The chain is built from TRBV6-5 and TRBJ2-3; D ambiguous. V was cut by 7 bases and J by 0 bases, with 14 bases left in between. The V gene's germline CDR1 is MNHEY and CDR2 SVGAGI. The CDR3 is made up of 15 amino acids.

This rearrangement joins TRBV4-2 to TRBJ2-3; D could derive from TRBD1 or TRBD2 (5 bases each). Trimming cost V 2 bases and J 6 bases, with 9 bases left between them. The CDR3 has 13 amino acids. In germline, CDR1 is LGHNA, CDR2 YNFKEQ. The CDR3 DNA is TGTGCCAGCAGCCAAACCTGGGGGGATACGCAGTATTTT. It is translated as CASSQTWGDTQYF.